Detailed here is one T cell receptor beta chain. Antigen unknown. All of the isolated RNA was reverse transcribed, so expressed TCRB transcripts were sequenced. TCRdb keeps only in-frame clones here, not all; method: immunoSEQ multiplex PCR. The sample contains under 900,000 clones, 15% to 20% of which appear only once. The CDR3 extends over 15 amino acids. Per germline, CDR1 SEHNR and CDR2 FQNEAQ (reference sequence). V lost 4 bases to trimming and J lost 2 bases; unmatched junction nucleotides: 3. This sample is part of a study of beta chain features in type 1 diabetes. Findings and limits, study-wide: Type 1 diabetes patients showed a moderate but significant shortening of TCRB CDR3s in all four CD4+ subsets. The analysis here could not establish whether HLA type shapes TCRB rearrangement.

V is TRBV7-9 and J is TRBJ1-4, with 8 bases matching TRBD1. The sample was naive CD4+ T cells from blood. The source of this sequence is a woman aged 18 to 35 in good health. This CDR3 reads CASSYRQGTNEKLFF. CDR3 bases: TGTGCCAGCAGCTACCGACAGGGGACTAATGAAAAACTGTTTTTT.